This passage covers 25 T cell receptor beta chains from one sample sequenced in a study of blood T cell repertoires in COVID-19. Some clones are missing from TCRdb's copy, which holds only in-frame ones; the method was immunoSEQ multiplex PCR. The sample consists of approximately 46,000 clones, more than 70% of them appearing once. Sequenced: peripheral blood. These receptors came from a woman in her seventies with acute or convalescent COVID-19.

This clone was recorded a few times. This chain links TRBV23-1 with TRBJ1-2; D gene uncertain. TRBV23-1 is placed among ORFs of uncertain function. The V end was cut by 0 bases, the J end by 7 bases, with 6 bases between. CDR3 length equals 12 residues. Written as DNA, the CDR3 is TGCGCCAGCAGTCAATCGCGCCGTGGCTACACCTTC. Translating gives CASSQSRRGYTF.

CDR3 in DNA: TGCAGCGTTGGAAAGGGACAGGGAATGGGTGGCTACACCTTC. As protein: CSVGKGQGMGGYTF. The gene calls are TRBV29-1 and TRBJ1-2; 9 bases align to TRBD1. The CDR3 loop spans 14 amino acids. Trimming cost V 4 bases and J 7 bases; bases outside gene matches: 10. Germline V gene data show CDR1 as SQVTM and CDR2 as ANQGSEA.

The gene calls are TRBV9 and TRBJ2-7; 7 nucleotides align to TRBD2. CDR1 is SGDLS and CDR2 is YYNGEE in the germline V gene. The CDR3 is 14 residues long. Unmatched junction bases numbered 9, after V lost 4 bases and J lost 5 bases. The CDR3 loop is CASSFSWGGNEQYF. The CDR3 DNA sequence: TGTGCCAGCAGCTTTAGCTGGGGGGGGAACGAGCAGTACTTC.

The chain carries TRBV9 and TRBJ1-2, with a weak D call TRBD1 (5 bases). The CDR3 contains 13 residues. Per the germline V gene, CDR1 is SGDLS and CDR2 is YYNGEE. Between the trimmed V and J ends, which lost 4 bases and 4 bases, there was a span of 11 bases. In DNA form, the CDR3 reads TGTGCCAGCAGCCTTTCAGGGATCTATGGCTACACCTTC. It translates to CASSLSGIYGYTF.

This sequence joins TRBV7-2 and TRBJ1-5; D is undetermined. The CDR3 loop spans 14 amino acids. Germline CDR1 reads SGHTA; CDR2 reads FQGNSA. V was clipped by 1 base and J by 6 bases, with 10 bases between them. CDR3: CASSLVTGSQPQHF. The CDR3 DNA reads TGTGCCAGCAGCTTAGTGACGGGGAGTCAGCCCCAGCATTTT.

The chain joins TRBV7-2 to TRBJ2-5; the D gene is possibly TRBD2 (7 bases). The CDR3 length is 13 residues. Germline V CDR1 and CDR2: SGHTA, FQGNSA. Trimming stripped 5 bases from V and 1 base from J, with 8 bases between. CDR3 sequence: CASSRGAQETQYF. The CDR3 DNA reads TGTGCCAGCAGCCGGGGGGCCCAAGAGACCCAGTACTTC.

The genes are TRBV25-1 and TRBJ2-5; TRBD1 matches at 8 bases. CDR1 and CDR2 from the germline V gene are MGHDK and SYGVNS. This CDR3 contains 16 residues. The V and J ends lost 3 bases and 5 bases, in that order; junction bases with no gene match: 11. The DNA of the CDR3 is TGTGCCAGCAGTGACTTTAGGACAGGGAGTATCGAGACCCAGTACTTC. This gives the protein CASSDFRTGSIETQYF.

The CDR3 reads CASSLGGSLYEQYF. The CDR3 DNA reads TGTGCCAGCAGCTTGGGAGGGTCCCTTTACGAGCAGTACTTC. The chain recombines TRBV11-3 with TRBJ2-7, with TRBD2 matching 7 bases. The CDR3 extends over 14 amino acids. With 3 bases clipped from V and 4 bases from J, the junction kept 6 bases outside the gene matches. CDR1 is SGHNT and CDR2 is YENEEA in the germline V gene.

The chain employs TRBV7-3 and TRBJ1-1; weak D call: TRBD1 (5 bases). Deletions cut 5 bases from V and 1 base from J, with 14 bases between. The CDR3 loop spans 15 amino acids. CDR1 and CDR2 from the germline V gene are SGHTA and FQGTGA. CDR3 region: CASSMAGTENTEAFF. CDR3 DNA: TGTGCCAGCAGCATGGCCGGGACTGAGAACACTGAAGCTTTCTTT.

The chain links TRBV14 to TRBJ2-7, with D perhaps TRBD2 (5 bases). Germline V lookup: CDR1 SGHDN, CDR2 FVKESK. Trimming took 2 bases from V and 3 from J, leaving 20 bases between them. The CDR3 totals 17 residues. CDR3 coding DNA: TGTGCCAGCAGCCAAATCAGTTCGGGAACCCCCGTCTACGAGCAGTACTTC. It codes for CASSQISSGTPVYEQYF.

This sequence joins TRBV24-1 and TRBJ2-1; TRBD2 agrees at 11 bases. CDR3 size: 17 residues. Trimming at V came to 4 bases and at J to 3 bases, leaving 7 bases not matched to a gene. Germline lookup yields CDR1 KGHDR and CDR2 SFDVKD. The CDR3 protein is CATSDLTGTSGYNEQFF. In nucleotides, the CDR3 is TGTGCCACCAGTGACCTTACCGGGACTAGCGGCTACAATGAGCAGTTCTTC.

V and J are TRBV10-2 and TRBJ2-1; the D gene is possibly TRBD1 (5 bases). This CDR3 spans 16 amino acids. Germline V CDR1 and CDR2: WSHSY, SAAADI. The germline V and J ends were trimmed by 3 bases and 6 bases, with 18 bases remaining between them. The CDR3 reads CASSEGRQTVGNEQFF. CDR3 DNA sequence: TGCGCCAGCAGTGAAGGTCGACAGACAGTGGGCAATGAGCAGTTCTTC.

This clone came up a few times. The CDR3 bases are TGTGCCAGTACCCCCGATGGCGGGACAGGTAATGAGCAGTTCTTC. Amino acid sequence: CASTPDGGTGNEQFF. V is TRBV19 and J is TRBJ2-1, with 8 nucleotides matching TRBD1. V dropped 7 bases and J dropped 7; count of bases not matched to a gene: 12. CDR1 and CDR2 (germline): LNHDA, SQIVND (reference sequence). The CDR3 loop spans 15 amino acids. Complete variable domain (other parts from reference TRBV19 and TRBJ2-1): DGGITQSPKYLFRKEGQNVTLSCEQNLNHDAMYWYRQDPGQGLRLIYYSQIVNDFQKGDIAEGYSVSREKKESFPLTVTSAQKNPTAFYLCASTPDGGTGNEQFFGPGTRLTVL.

The chain recombines TRBV5-1 with TRBJ2-6, with TRBD1 identical over 7 bases. Trimming removed 7 bases from V and 1 base from J; junction bases left unmatched: 5. The CDR3 sequence is 15 residues long. Per the germline V gene, CDR1 is SGHRS and CDR2 is YFSETQ. The CDR3 spells CASDTTGSGANVLTF. CDR3 sequence (DNA): TGCGCCAGCGACACGACAGGGTCTGGGGCCAACGTCCTGACTTTC.

The chain joins TRBV9 to TRBJ2-5; 7 positions match TRBD2. This CDR3 region has 15 residues. Per the germline V gene, CDR1 is SGDLS and CDR2 is YYNGEE. Unmatched junction bases numbered 10, after V lost 4 bases and J lost 4 bases. CDR3 DNA: TGTGCCAGCAGCTACGGGTGGGAGGGCCGAGAGACCCAGTACTTC. Translating it yields CASSYGWEGRETQYF.

The CDR3 sequence: CASRRREGRNEQFF. CDR3 coding DNA: TGTGCCAGCAGACGGCGGGAGGGGAGGAATGAGCAGTTCTTC. This chain links TRBV6-5 with TRBJ2-1; TRBD2 aligns across 9 bases. The length of the CDR3 is 14 residues. V lost 6 bases to trimming and J lost 7 bases; unmatched junction nucleotides: 7. The V gene's germline CDR1 is MNHEY and CDR2 SVGAGI.

This chain joins TRBV24-1 and TRBJ1-5; D gene unclear. The CDR3 extends over 15 amino acids. CDR1 and CDR2 from the germline V gene are KGHDR and SFDVKD. V dropped 4 bases and J dropped 7 bases, with 16 bases sitting between them. CDR3 in DNA: TGTGCCACCAGTGACTCCGGGAACCCGGGGCAGCCCCAGCATTTT. Protein sequence: CATSDSGNPGQPQHF.

The V gene is TRBV5-1, the J gene TRBJ2-5; 8 positions match TRBD2. V was pared by 2 bases and J by 5 bases, with 8 bases of the junction left unmatched. The CDR3 length is 15 residues. Per germline, CDR1 SGHRS and CDR2 YFSETQ. CDR3 protein: CASSFDGRAGETQYF. CDR3 in DNA: TGCGCCAGCAGCTTTGACGGGAGGGCCGGTGAGACCCAGTACTTC. The whole variable domain, filled in from reference TRBV5-1 and TRBJ2-5, reads KAGVTQTPRYLIKTRGQQVTLSCSPISGHRSVSWYQQTPGQGLQFLFEYFSETQRNKGNFPGRFSGRQFSNSRSEMNVSTLELGDSALYLCASSFDGRAGETQYFGPGTRLLVL.

J is TRBJ1-5 and V is TRBV3-1 (or the pseudogene TRBV3-2); no firm D call. The CDR3 covers 14 residues. Germline loops: CDR1 LGHDT, CDR2 YNNKEL (reference sequence). V gave up 3 bases and J gave up 0 bases, with 6 bases separating them. For the CDR3, the DNA is TGTGCCAGCAGCCATACAGATAGCAATCAGCCCCAGCATTTT. This gives the protein CASSHTDSNQPQHF.

Only a few counts were recorded for this clone. The chain carries TRBV9 and TRBJ1-5; maybe TRBD1 (5 bases). The ends were cut back, 3 bases at V and 5 bases at J, with 12 bases in the middle. The CDR3 has 14 amino acids. CDR1 is SGDLS, CDR2 YYNGEE, per germline. The CDR3 coding sequence is TGTGCCAGCAGCGGGGCAGGGTCCCATCAGCCCCAGCATTTT. This encodes CASSGAGSHQPQHF.

The rearrangement links TRBV6-5 to TRBJ1-1; possibly TRBD1 for D (5 bases). This CDR3 contains 14 residues. V was shortened by 7 bases and J by 4 bases, with 16 bases between the two germline ends. The germline V gene encodes CDR1 MNHEY and CDR2 SVGAGI. Here the CDR3 DNA reads TGTGCCAGCACCGAAGTCGGGGGGAGCACTGAAGCTTTCTTT. Its translation: CASTEVGGSTEAFF.

V gene TRBV5-4 combines with J gene TRBJ1-2; D is uncertain. CDR3 size: 13 residues. The germline V gene has CDR1 SGHNT and CDR2 YYREEE (reference sequence). V lost 4 bases and J 4 bases, leaving 11 bases between the germline ends. The CDR3 region has the DNA TGTGCCAGCAGCCTGACACAGACCTATGGCTACACCTTC. Protein: CASSLTQTYGYTF.

This clone was found once. This chain links TRBV7-9 with TRBJ1-1; TRBD1 might be the D (5 bases). Trimming pared 0 bases from V and 4 bases from J, leaving 9 bases between. Germline V gives CDR1 SEHNR, CDR2 FQNEAQ (reference sequence). The length of the CDR3 is 14 residues. In DNA, the CDR3 is TGTGCCAGCAGCTTAGCTGGGGGGAGCACTGAAGCTTTCTTT. Translation: CASSLAGGSTEAFF.

This clone came up once. The chain is built from TRBV6-4 and TRBJ2-1; 8 bases map to TRBD2. With V trimmed by 1 base and J by 6 bases, 8 bases remained unmatched. Germline CDR1 MRHNA, CDR2 SNTAGT. There are 16 residues in the CDR3. As DNA, the CDR3 is TGTGCCAGCAGTGACTTCCCGGGAGGGAACCTCAATGAGCAGTTCTTC. Protein: CASSDFPGGNLNEQFF.

DNA of the CDR3: TGTGCCAGCACCAAGCAAGCGTCTAGCGGTCGGGATGAGCAGTTCTTC. It specifies CASTKQASSGRDEQFF. The chain carries TRBV7-9 and TRBJ2-1; 7 nucleotides agree with TRBD2. This CDR3 is 16 amino acids long. Germline loops: CDR1 SEHNR, CDR2 FQNEAQ (reference sequence). Losses at the gene ends were 7 bases for V and 8 bases for J; bases not matched to a gene: 17.